The rows below give T cell receptor beta chains drawn from one sample of a study of T-cell reconstitution after alpha-beta-depleted transplantation in children. TCRdb ran MiXCR on the PCR reads and lists one entry per CDR3 protein. The repertoire holds hundreds of thousands of distinct CDR3 sequences, with under 20% as singletons. Source: PBMCs, mostly from graft donor cells, taken 360 days after TCRalphabeta/CD19-depleted stem cell transplant. The receptors originated from a male patient aged 2 to 9 who had a stem cell transplant for acute lymphoblastic leukemia, so the T cells may come from the graft donor. The CDR3 runs from the conserved cysteine through the conserved F or W.

j_gene	v_gene	CDR3aa
TRBJ1-5	TRBV20-1	CSARSENQPQHF
TRBJ2-1	TRBV10-3	CAIRVTSGPLDEQFF
TRBJ1-2	TRBV5-4	CASSLGVSRGYTF
TRBJ2-3	TRBV20-1	CSASGRPLVTDTQYF
TRBJ2-3	TRBV18	CASSRSPPPDTQYF
TRBJ2-1	TRBV15	CATSGGGTGHNEQFF
TRBJ2-3	TRBV5-1	CASSLGGTTDTQYF
TRBJ1-2	TRBV29-1	CSVRGARGYTF
TRBJ2-3	TRBV10-3	CAISGWDRGSDTQYF
TRBJ2-5	TRBV20-1	CSASRDSRETQYF
TRBJ2-7	TRBV5-1	CASSSTGAYEQYF
TRBJ2-5	TRBV10-3	CATKTSEETQYF
TRBJ2-1	TRBV6-2/TRBV6-3	CASRRETAYNEQFF
TRBJ2-1	TRBV2	CASSGLAVEQFF
TRBJ1-3	TRBV12-3/TRBV12-4	CASSPVRMPSGNTIYF
TRBJ2-7	TRBV5-1	CASSLGEPLSYEQYF
TRBJ2-3	TRBV4-1	CASSPPADTQYF
TRBJ1-5	TRBV12-3/TRBV12-4	CASRVGLINQPQHF
TRBJ1-3	TRBV28	CASSPDTGVGNTIYF
TRBJ2-7	TRBV12-3/TRBV12-4	CASSLARGYEQYF
TRBJ2-7	TRBV4-1	CASSQVRGGRYEQYF
TRBJ2-1	TRBV18	CASSQIGRNEQFF
TRBJ1-2	TRBV7-7	CASWTGNSPANYGYTF
TRBJ2-3	TRBV5-6	CASSLDGGSADTQYF
TRBJ1-6	TRBV4-3	CASSQEAGQGNSPLHF
TRBJ2-3	TRBV5-1	CASPRDFYTDTQYF
TRBJ1-6	TRBV10-3	CAIGGGSNSPLHF
TRBJ1-1	TRBV7-7	CASSLGKGTEAFF
TRBJ2-5	TRBV6-5	CASSYSRGRPLGTQYF
TRBJ2-3	TRBV27	CASSLSWSGTGTSGTDTQYF
TRBJ2-3	TRBV7-2	CASRIQGPDTQYF
TRBJ2-1	TRBV5-1	CASRSASALDEQFF
TRBJ1-1	TRBV20-1	CSAQVVGNTEAFF
TRBJ1-5	TRBV6-1	CASRKGTVGQPQHF
TRBJ2-7	TRBV10-3	CAISESASAVWEQYF
TRBJ2-7	TRBV27	CASSLGPGEAGRRGHEQYF
TRBJ2-1	TRBV28	CASSLGGPYNEQFF
TRBJ2-1	TRBV4-2	CASSQPPRGQGYNEQFF
TRBJ2-3	TRBV7-9	CASSLPGQVHYTQYF
TRBJ1-2	TRBV28	CASSSNIRQAPNYGYTF
TRBJ2-6	TRBV7-9	CASSPGQLSGANVLTF